Following are 23 T cell receptor beta chains from one sample sequenced in a study of identical twins. TCRdb itself ran the 5' RACE reads through MiXCR, one entry per CDR3 protein. The sample shows approximately 280,000 distinct CDR3 sequences, 8% to 9% of them seen only once. The data also belong to a second study, concerning yellow fever vaccine responses in identical twins.

Sample: memory (CD45RO+) T cells sorted from blood. The receptors shown here come from a young woman in good health.

This clonotype was detected many times. The chain couples TRBV5-1 to TRBJ2-3; 7 bases align to TRBD1. Germline CDR1 SGHRS, CDR2 YFSETQ. J was trimmed by 0 bases and V by 5 bases; bases with no gene match: 9. The CDR3 length is 16 residues. The CDR3 sequence: CASSQPPGQSTDTQYF. The CDR3 DNA is TGCGCCAGCAGTCAGCCCCCGGGACAGAGCACAGATACGCAGTATTTT.

This clonotype was observed a few times. The chain is built from TRBV28 and TRBJ2-7; perhaps TRBD2 as D (5 bases). Germline assignment: CDR1 MDHEN and CDR2 SYDVKM. The CDR3 runs to 13 residues. V gave up 3 bases and J gave up 9 bases, with 15 bases separating them. The CDR3 nucleotides read TGTGCCAGCAGTTTTGGGCTCAGAGGGCCGCAGTACGTC. It is translated as CASSFGLRGPQYV.

CDR3 sequence: CSASRGVKNIQYF. The CDR3 DNA sequence: TGCAGTGCCTCCCGGGGGGTCAAAAACATTCAGTACTTC. The chain joins TRBV20-1 to TRBJ2-4, with 7 nucleotides matching TRBD2. V was clipped by 6 bases and J by 3 bases; unmatched bases: 5. Germline CDR1 is DFQATT and CDR2 is SNEGSKA (reference sequence). The CDR3 totals 13 residues.

This clonotype has only a few counts. The chain couples TRBV2 to TRBJ2-7, with 7 bases identical to TRBD1. CDR1 is SNHLY, CDR2 FYNNEI, per germline. With 2 bases clipped from V and 2 bases from J, the junction kept 6 bases outside the gene matches. The CDR3 length is 15 residues. CDR3: CASSESWTGAYEQYF. The CDR3 DNA follows: TGTGCCAGCAGTGAATCCTGGACAGGAGCCTACGAGCAGTACTTC. The complete variable domain, with remaining parts taken from reference TRBV2 and TRBJ2-7, reads EPEVTQTPSHQVTQMGQEVILRCVPISNHLYFYWYRQILGQKVEFLVSFYNNEISEKSEIFDDQFSVERPDGSNFTLKIRSTKLEDSAMYFCASSESWTGAYEQYFGPGTRLTVT.

The V and J genes are TRBV6-5 and TRBJ1-2, with 9 nucleotides matching TRBD1. Germline loops: CDR1 MNHEY, CDR2 SVGAGI. Trimming cost V 4 bases and J 5 bases; bases outside gene matches: 5. The CDR3 loop spans 14 amino acids. The CDR3 sequence is CASSSDRGMYGYTF. For the CDR3, the DNA is TGTGCCAGCAGTTCGGACAGGGGAATGTATGGCTACACCTTC.

The sample holds a few counts of this clonotype. The rearrangement uses TRBV7-9 and TRBJ1-1, with a tentative D call TRBD1 (5 bases). This CDR3 has 16 residues. Trimming removed 7 bases at V and 6 bases at J, with 24 bases between. Germline V gene lookup returns CDR1 SEHNR and CDR2 FQNEAQ (reference sequence). DNA for the CDR3: TGTGCCAGCATCAAACCCCCTCGGCAGGGAGACCCTGAAGCTTTCTTT. As protein: CASIKPPRQGDPEAFF.

This clonotype showed up many times. The J gene is TRBJ1-1, the V gene TRBV29-1; D not certain. The CDR3 length is 14 residues. V was pared by 2 bases and J by 4 bases, with 14 bases between. Germline lookup yields CDR1 SQVTM and CDR2 ANQGSEA. The CDR3 nucleotides are TGCAGCGTTGAACTAGGTACCGCCGGCACTGAAGCTTTCTTT. Protein: CSVELGTAGTEAFF.

In its sample, this clonotype was seen a few times. V and J are TRBV12-3 or TRBV12-4 and TRBJ2-5; TRBD2 matches at 14 bases. This CDR3 region has 16 residues. V shed 4 bases, J shed 2 bases, and the junction held 3 bases outside the gene matches. DNA of the CDR3: TGTGCCAGCAGTTCGGGACTAGCGGGGGAACAAGAGACCCAGTACTTC. This sequence encodes CASSSGLAGEQETQYF.

This clonotype was seen at least ten times. The chain links TRBV6-4 to TRBJ2-1; 7 nucleotides match TRBD1. The CDR3 is made up of 20 amino acids. The V gene end was trimmed by 6 bases and the J gene end by 5 bases; junction bases not matched to a gene: 25. The germline V gene has CDR1 MRHNA and CDR2 SNTAGT. The CDR3 is CASREVKGATIYYLNNEQFF. The CDR3 DNA sequence: TGTGCCAGCAGAGAGGTGAAGGGGGCGACCATTTATTATCTAAACAATGAGCAGTTCTTC.

In this sample, this clonotype turned up a few times. The J gene is TRBJ2-4, the V gene TRBV6-5; D remains unclear. CDR3 length: 14 residues. V shed 0 bases and J shed 4 bases, with 7 bases lying between them. The germline V gene encodes CDR1 MNHEY and CDR2 SVGAGI. CDR3 sequence (DNA): TGTGCCAGCAGTTACTCGAGTGGGAAAAACATTCAGTACTTC. Translated, it gives CASSYSSGKNIQYF.

This rearrangement joins TRBV20-1 to TRBJ2-7; TRBD2 agrees at 10 bases. CDR3 length equals 15 residues. V trimming: 0 bases; J trimming: 3 bases; junction bases outside the gene matches: 5. The V gene's germline CDR1 is DFQATT and CDR2 SNEGSKA (reference sequence). The CDR3 here is CSARDPSSGGYEQYV. The CDR3, as DNA: TGCAGTGCTAGAGATCCCTCTAGCGGGGGCTACGAGCAGTACGTC.

This clonotype was recorded many times. This chain uses TRBV5-1 with TRBJ1-2, with 9 positions matching TRBD1. The trim removed 0 bases at V and 6 bases at J, leaving 3 bases unmatched. The germline gives CDR1 SGHRS, CDR2 YFSETQ. The CDR3 loop spans 14 amino acids. CDR3 nucleotides: TGCGCCAGCAGCTTGGTACAGGGGGCGGATGGCTACACCTTC. As protein: CASSLVQGADGYTF.

J is TRBJ1-1 and V is TRBV20-1, with D uncertain. This CDR3 is 11 amino acids long. V lost 3 bases to trimming and J lost 0 bases, with 2 bases between them. Germline V gene data show CDR1 as DFQATT and CDR2 as SNEGSKA (reference sequence). In nucleotides, the CDR3 is TGCAGTGCTAGGTTGAACACTGAAGCTTTCTTT. Translated: CSARLNTEAFF.

This clonotype has at least ten counts. This sequence joins TRBV5-5 and TRBJ2-5; 9 bases match TRBD2. The ends lost 0 bases at V and 5 bases at J; junction bases unmatched: 14. CDR1 and CDR2 from the germline V gene are SGHKS and YYEKEE (reference sequence). The CDR3 consists of 18 residues. CDR3 sequence: CASSLGLAGGPHGETQYF. CDR3 nucleotide sequence: TGTGCCAGCAGCTTGGGTCTGGCGGGAGGGCCTCACGGCGAGACCCAGTACTTC.

The rearrangement links TRBV15 to TRBJ2-6; TRBD2 matches 7 bases. The CDR3 consists of 14 residues. Germline CDR1 LNHNV, CDR2 YYDKDF (reference sequence). Unmatched junction bases numbered 0, after V lost 3 bases and J lost 4 bases. The CDR3 loop is CATSRGGGANVLTF. In DNA, the CDR3 is TGTGCCACCAGCAGGGGAGGGGGGGCCAACGTCCTGACTTTC.

Ten or more counts support this clonotype. The chain uses TRBV21-1 and TRBJ2-1; whether TRBD2, the table's D call, matches the DNA was not checked. TRBV21-1 is a pseudogene. This CDR3 is 15 amino acids long. This chain's CDR3 is CASSKEIKREGEQFF. DNA for the CDR3: TGTGCCAGCAGCAAAGAGATCAAGCGGGAGGGTGAGCAGTTCTTC.

A few counts support this clonotype. The rearrangement joins TRBV10-3 to TRBJ2-5; 9 bases fit TRBD1. This CDR3 has 14 amino acids. V was pared by 5 bases and J by 4 bases, with 5 bases of the junction left unmatched. CDR1 ENHRY and CDR2 SYGVKD come from the germline V gene. The CDR3 DNA is TGTGCCATCAGTCTTGGACAGGGGAGAGAGACCCAGTACTTC. It yields the protein CAISLGQGRETQYF.

Only a few counts were recorded for this clonotype. The chain employs TRBV14 and TRBJ2-1; 7 nucleotides align to TRBD1. This CDR3 spans 15 amino acids. V gave up 6 bases and J gave up 4 bases; unmatched junction bases: 9. The germline CDR1 and CDR2 sequences are SGHDN and FVKESK. CDR3 nucleotide sequence: TGTGCCAGCAGTCTTCCCGGGACAGCTTACAATGAGCAGTTCTTC. This translates into CASSLPGTAYNEQFF. Drawing the rest from reference TRBV14 and TRBJ2-1, the complete variable domain is EAGVTQFPSHSVIEKGQTVTLRCDPISGHDNLYWYRRVMGKEIKFLLHFVKESKQDESGMPNNRFLAERTGGTYSTLKVQPAELEDSGVYFCASSLPGTAYNEQFFGPGTRLTVL.

In DNA, the CDR3 is TGTGCCAGCAGCGCACAGGCATCCTATAATTCACCCCTCCACTTT. Its translation is CASSAQASYNSPLHF. The chain joins TRBV2 to TRBJ1-6, with D possibly matching TRBD1 (5 bases). The CDR3 consists of 15 residues. Germline lookup yields CDR1 SNHLY and CDR2 FYNNEI. V was cut by 6 bases and J by 1 base, with 10 bases left in between. Full variable domain (outside the CDR3, taken from reference TRBV2 and TRBJ1-6): EPEVTQTPSHQVTQMGQEVILRCVPISNHLYFYWYRQILGQKVEFLVSFYNNEISEKSEIFDDQFSVERPDGSNFTLKIRSTKLEDSAMYFCASSAQASYNSPLHFGNGTRLTVT.

This clonotype was seen at least ten times. V is TRBV29-1 and J is TRBJ1-2; 9 bases agree with TRBD1. Germline trimming cut 7 bases from V and 4 bases from J; bases unmatched to any gene: 7. Germline V gene lookup returns CDR1 SQVTM and CDR2 ANQGSEA. This CDR3 has 13 amino acids. The CDR3 region is CSAQQGALYGYTF. CDR3 DNA sequence: TGCAGCGCCCAACAGGGGGCACTCTATGGCTACACCTTC.

This clonotype was recorded at least ten times. For the CDR3, the DNA is TGTGCCAGCAGTTCCCGAGGACAGGGAAGGGAGACCCAGTACTTC. This encodes CASSSRGQGRETQYF. The V call is TRBV28, the J call TRBJ2-5, with 8 bases lining up with TRBD1. Germline values: CDR1 MDHEN, CDR2 SYDVKM. After removal of 4 bases from V and 5 bases from J, the junction contained 9 bases not matched to a gene. There are 15 residues in the CDR3.

Here the CDR3 reads CASSWPGGNQPQHF. CDR3 nucleotide sequence: TGTGCCAGCAGTTGGCCAGGGGGCAATCAGCCCCAGCATTTT. This chain connects TRBV28 to TRBJ1-5, with D perhaps TRBD1 (6 bases). Germline values: CDR1 MDHEN, CDR2 SYDVKM. The CDR3 spans 14 residues. The V end lost 4 bases, the J end lost 2 bases, and 9 bases lay between the germline ends.

Ten or more counts support this clonotype. V usage is TRBV7-8 and J usage is TRBJ2-7; 11 bases map to TRBD2. Germline V gives CDR1 SGHVS, CDR2 FQNEAQ. Trimming at V came to 5 bases and at J to 7 bases, leaving 7 bases not matched to a gene. There are 14 residues in the CDR3. Here the CDR3 DNA reads TGTGCCAGCAGCATGGTAGCGGGAGGGAGGGAGCAGTACTTC. This sequence encodes CASSMVAGGREQYF.